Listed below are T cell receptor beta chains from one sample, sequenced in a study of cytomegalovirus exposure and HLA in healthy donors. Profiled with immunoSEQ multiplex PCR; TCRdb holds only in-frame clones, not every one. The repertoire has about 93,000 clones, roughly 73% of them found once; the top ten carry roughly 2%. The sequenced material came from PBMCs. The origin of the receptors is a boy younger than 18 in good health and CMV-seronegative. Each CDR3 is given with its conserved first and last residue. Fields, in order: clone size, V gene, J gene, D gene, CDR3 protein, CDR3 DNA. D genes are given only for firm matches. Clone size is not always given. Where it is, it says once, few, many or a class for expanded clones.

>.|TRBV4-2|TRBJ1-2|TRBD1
CASSQEADRRSYGYTF
TGTGCCAGCAGCCAAGAAGCGGACAGGCGATCCTATGGCTACACCTTC
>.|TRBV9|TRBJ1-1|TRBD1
CASSEQQGRTEAFF
TGTGCCAGCAGCGAACAACAGGGGCGGACTGAAGCTTTCTTT
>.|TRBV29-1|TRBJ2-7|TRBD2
CSVELSGSGGYEQYF
TGCAGCGTTGAGTTATCAGGGTCCGGGGGGTACGAGCAGTACTTC
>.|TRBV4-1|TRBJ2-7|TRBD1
CASSHGQGYEQYF
TGCGCCAGCAGCCATGGACAGGGCTACGAGCAGTACTTC
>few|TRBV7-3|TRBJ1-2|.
CASSLTSNRRDGYTF
TGTGCCAGCAGCTTAACGTCGAACAGGAGGGATGGCTACACCTTC
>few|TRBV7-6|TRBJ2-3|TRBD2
CASSITSGSPTDTQYF
TGTGCCAGCAGCATCACGAGCGGGAGTCCCACAGATACGCAGTATTTT
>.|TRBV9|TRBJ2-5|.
CASSRGETQYF
TGTGCCAGCAGCAGGGGGGAGACCCAGTACTTC
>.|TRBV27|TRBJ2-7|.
CASSHGRPYEQYF
TGTGCCAGCAGCCATGGGAGGCCCTACGAGCAGTACTTC
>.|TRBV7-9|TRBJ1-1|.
CASSLLWGVNTEAFF
TGTGCCAGCAGCCTTCTCTGGGGGGTGAACACTGAAGCTTTCTTT
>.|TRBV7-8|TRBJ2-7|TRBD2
CASSLGTSLDEQYF
TGTGCCAGCAGCTTAGGGACTAGTTTGGACGAGCAGTACTTC
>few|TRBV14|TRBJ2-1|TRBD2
CASSSGWRGSYNEQFF
TGTGCCAGCAGCTCTGGGTGGCGGGGGAGCTACAATGAGCAGTTCTTC
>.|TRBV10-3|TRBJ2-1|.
CAISVETSNEQFF
TGTGCCATCAGTGTGGAGACTAGCAATGAGCAGTTCTTC
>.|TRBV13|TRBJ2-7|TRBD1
CASRNSGTGRSYEQYF
TGTGCCAGCAGGAACAGTGGGACAGGGAGGTCCTACGAGCAGTACTTC
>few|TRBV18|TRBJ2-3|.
CASSTNHWAPDTQYF
TGTGCCAGCTCAACAAACCACTGGGCTCCAGATACGCAGTATTTT
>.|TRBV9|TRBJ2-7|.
CASSGGGDSDEQYF
TGTGCCAGCAGCGGAGGGGGTGACAGCGACGAGCAGTACTTC
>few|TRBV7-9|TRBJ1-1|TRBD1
CASSLPVTGVTEAFF
TGTGCCAGCAGCCTACCGGTTACAGGGGTGACTGAAGCTTTCTTT
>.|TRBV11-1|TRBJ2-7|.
CASSLPSTGRTNEQYF
TGTGCCAGCAGCTTACCCTCGACAGGCCGGACCAACGAGCAGTACTTC
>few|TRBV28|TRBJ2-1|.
CASSSYGDEQFF
TGTGCCAGCAGTTCCTACGGGGATGAGCAGTTCTTC
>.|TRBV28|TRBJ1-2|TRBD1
CASSTGGPVYGYTF
TGTGCCAGCAGTACAGGGGGACCCGTCTATGGCTACACCTTC
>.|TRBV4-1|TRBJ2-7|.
CASSQEPAGTVSYEQYF
TGCGCCAGCAGCCAAGAGCCGGCGGGAACGGTCTCCTACGAGCAGTACTTC
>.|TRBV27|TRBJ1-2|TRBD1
CASSLQGSNGYTF
TGTGCCAGCAGCTTACAGGGGTCAAATGGCTACACCTTC
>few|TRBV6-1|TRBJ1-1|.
CASSDPRPAFF
TGTGCCAGCAGTGACCCTCGTCCAGCTTTCTTT
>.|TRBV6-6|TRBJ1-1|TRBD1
CASVAWQTGTEAFF
TGTGCCAGCGTTGCATGGCAGACAGGGACTGAAGCTTTCTTT
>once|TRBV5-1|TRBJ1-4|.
CASSQLQGFNEKLFF
TGCGCCAGCAGCCAACTACAGGGCTTCAATGAAAAACTGTTTTTT
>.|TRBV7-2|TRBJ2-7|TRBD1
CASSLRGPGISYEQYF
TGTGCCAGCAGCTTAAGGGGGCCAGGGATCTCCTACGAGCAGTACTTC
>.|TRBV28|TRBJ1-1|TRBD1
CASRWTGANTEAFF
TGTGCCAGCAGGTGGACAGGTGCGAACACTGAAGCTTTCTTT
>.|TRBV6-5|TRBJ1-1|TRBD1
CASSDDRGGTEAFF
TGTGCCAGCAGCGACGACAGGGGCGGGACTGAAGCTTTCTTT
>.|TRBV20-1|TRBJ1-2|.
CSAVSYGYTF
TGCAGTGCGGTCAGCTATGGCTACACCTTC
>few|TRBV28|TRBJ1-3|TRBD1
CASSIRQGRNTIYF
TGTGCCAGCAGCATTAGACAGGGCCGAAACACCATATATTTT
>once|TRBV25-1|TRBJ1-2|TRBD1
CASTLTGTGAKGYTF
TGTGCCAGCACCTTAACCGGGACAGGGGCTAAAGGCTACACCTTC
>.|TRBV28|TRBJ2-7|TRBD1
CASKDRALAYEQYF
TGTGCCAGCAAGGACAGGGCGCTGGCCTACGAGCAGTACTTC
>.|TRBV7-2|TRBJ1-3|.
CASSPTSGNTIYF
TGTGCCAGCAGCCCAACTTCCGGAAACACCATATATTTT
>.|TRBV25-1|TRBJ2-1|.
CASSDGKGAYNEQFF
TGTGCCAGCAGTGATGGGAAGGGGGCCTACAATGAGCAGTTCTTC
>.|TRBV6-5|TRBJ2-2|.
CASCRGSTGELFF
TGTGCCAGCTGTAGGGGGTCGACCGGGGAGCTGTTTTTT